This T cell receptor (beta chain) was identified during a study of blood T cell repertoires in COVID-19. The assay was immunoSEQ multiplex PCR, and TCRdb's table has in-frame clones only and misses some. This sample carries roughly 60,000 clones, around 70% of them seen once, and the ten largest clones take around 5.1%. The clonotype comes from a woman aged 65 to 85 with COVID-19, enrolled during active disease. Sequencing was carried out using peripheral blood.

CDR3 region: CASSEAAGGRNEKLFF. In DNA form, the CDR3 reads TGTGCCAGCAGTGAAGCAGCGGGGGGACGAAATGAAAAACTGTTTTTT. V usage is TRBV6-1 and J usage is TRBJ1-4; tentatively, D is TRBD1 (5 bases). Germline values: CDR1 MNHNS, CDR2 SASEGT. Trimming left V 0 bases short and J 5 bases short, with 13 bases between. CDR3 length: 16 residues.